A single sample gave rise to the 17 T cell receptor beta chains below, sequenced in a study of T cell responses to AZD1222 COVID-19 vaccine. TCRdb's table, derived via immunoSEQ multiplex PCR, lists solely in-frame clones and lacks some. The table includes 150,000 or so clones, 88% detected once. Sequences were derived from peripheral blood, sampled on day 0 of AZD1222 vaccination. Receptors originate from an adult in good health.

The table lists this clone with a count of one. This CDR3 reads CASSPSGTDVYGYTF. In nucleotides, the CDR3 is TGTGCCAGCTCACCCAGCGGGACAGATGTCTATGGCTACACCTTC. The chain recombines TRBV18 with TRBJ1-2; 7 bases match TRBD1. Germline V gene data show CDR1 as KGHSH and CDR2 as LQKENI. Trimming removed 3 bases from V and 4 bases from J; junction bases left unmatched: 8. CDR3 size: 15 residues.

V and J are TRBV6-5 and TRBJ1-6, with D possibly TRBD1 on 5 matching bases. The V and J ends lost 5 bases and 9 bases respectively, with 17 bases between them. The CDR3 loop spans 15 amino acids. The germline CDR1 and CDR2 sequences are MNHEY and SVGAGI. The CDR3 region is CASSRGDGGISPLHF. CDR3 sequence (DNA): TGTGCCAGCAGTCGCGGGGACGGCGGGATTTCACCCCTCCACTTT.

The rearrangement uses TRBV20-1 and TRBJ1-2; no firm D call. V gave up 3 bases and J gave up 0 bases, with 8 bases separating them. The CDR3 length is 13 residues. Germline lookup yields CDR1 DFQATT and CDR2 SNEGSKA (reference sequence). Written as DNA, the CDR3 is TGCAGTGCTAGTTACGGTTCTAACTATGGCTACACCTTC. This encodes CSASYGSNYGYTF.

The chain uses TRBV10-3 and TRBJ1-5; unclear D gene. V was clipped by 4 bases and J by 4 bases, with 8 bases between them. Germline loops: CDR1 ENHRY, CDR2 SYGVKD. The CDR3 length is 13 residues. As DNA, the CDR3 is TGTGCCATCAGTGGAACAGCTAATCAGCCCCAGCATTTT. Its translation: CAISGTANQPQHF.

The chain employs TRBV10-2 and TRBJ2-7; the D is unclear. Trimming shortened V by 6 bases and J by 3 bases, and 6 bases separated the two germline ends. Germline V gene data show CDR1 as WSHSY and CDR2 as SAAADI. This CDR3 has 11 amino acids. The CDR3 DNA sequence: TGCGCCAGCAGGGTGAACTACGAGCAGTACTTC. Translation gives CASRVNYEQYF.

This chain joins TRBV30 and TRBJ1-1; D unresolved. Germline CDR1 GTSNPN, CDR2 SVGIG (reference sequence). V lost 3 bases, J lost 5 bases, and 10 bases lay in between. This CDR3 comprises 12 residues. The CDR3, as DNA: TGTGCCTGGAGCGCCCTGTATACTGAAGCTTTCTTT. Residues: CAWSALYTEAFF.

This chain links TRBV30 with TRBJ2-2; 12 nucleotides align to TRBD2. Germline-derived CDR1 and CDR2 are GTSNPN and SVGIG (reference sequence). The CDR3 totals 15 residues. V dropped 1 base and J dropped 3; count of bases not matched to a gene: 0. CDR3 DNA sequence: TGTGCCTGGAGTGGACTAGCGGGGGACACCGGGGAGCTGTTTTTT. It codes for CAWSGLAGDTGELFF.

This rearrangement joins TRBV10-3 to TRBJ1-1, with 7 nucleotides matching TRBD1. CDR3 length: 11 residues. Germline V gives CDR1 ENHRY, CDR2 SYGVKD. The V gene end was trimmed by 3 bases and the J gene end by 8 bases; junction bases not matched to a gene: 0. The CDR3 DNA is TGTGCCATCAGTGACAGGGGGGAAGCTTTCTTT. Amino acids: CAISDRGEAFF.

Concerning this clone: This CDR3 is also generated by other DNA sequences in the sample. The J gene is TRBJ2-5, the V gene TRBV29-1; a weak D match, TRBD2 (5 bases). CDR1 SQVTM and CDR2 ANQGSEA come from the germline V gene. The length of the CDR3 is 15 residues. Trimming removed 7 bases from V and 2 bases from J, with 20 bases in between. CDR3 protein: CSALRASGKQETQYF. Here the CDR3 DNA reads TGCAGCGCCCTAAGGGCCAGCGGAAAGCAAGAGACCCAGTACTTC.

This clone appeared a single time. The chain joins TRBV4-3 to TRBJ1-5; D remains unclear. Trimming removed 0 bases from V and 2 bases from J, with 8 bases in between. The CDR3 is made up of 15 amino acids. Per germline, CDR1 LGHNA and CDR2 YSLEER. For the CDR3, the DNA is TGCGCCAGCAGCCAAGATATGGTGGGCAATCAGCCCCAGCATTTT. This gives the protein CASSQDMVGNQPQHF.

The chain combines TRBV6-5 with TRBJ1-2; maybe TRBD1 (5 bases). Germline CDR1 and CDR2: MNHEY and SVGAGI. The CDR3 has 11 residues. Trimming took off 4 bases at V and 8 bases at J, with 8 bases between the two ends. The CDR3 DNA follows: TGTGCCAGCAGTTCCACAGGAGGCTACACCTTC. Encoded protein: CASSSTGGYTF.

This clone is a singleton in its sample. The chain couples TRBV28 to TRBJ2-7; D is ambiguous. The CDR3 is 13 amino acids. With 4 bases removed from V and 1 base from J, the gap between germline ends came to 8 bases. Germline V gene data show CDR1 as MDHEN and CDR2 as SYDVKM. In nucleotides, the CDR3 is TGTGCCAGCAGTTCGGGTTTTTCCTACGAGCAGTACTTC. Encoded protein: CASSSGFSYEQYF.

This clone appeared a single time. The chain links TRBV4-1 to TRBJ2-1; 7 bases map to TRBD2. CDR3 size: 15 residues. From germline, CDR1 is MGHRA and CDR2 YSYEKL. V was pared by 1 base and J by 4 bases, with 4 bases of the junction left unmatched. CDR3 nucleotides: TGCGCCAGCAGCCAAGGGGACTACGTTTACAATGAGCAGTTCTTC. This translates into CASSQGDYVYNEQFF.

V and J are TRBV7-2 and TRBJ1-5, with D unclear. Germline V gene sequence: CDR1 SGHTA, CDR2 FQGNSA. V dropped 0 bases and J dropped 11 bases, with 8 bases sitting between them. This CDR3 contains 12 residues. CDR3 sequence: CASSLAGRTQHF. CDR3 nucleotides: TGTGCCAGCAGCTTAGCAGGGAGGACCCAGCATTTT.

The rearrangement links TRBV7-2 to TRBJ2-7; D unclear. The CDR3 length is 19 residues. V gave up 2 bases and J gave up 0 bases, with 23 bases separating them. Germline CDR1 reads SGHTA; CDR2 reads FQGNSA. CDR3 in amino acids: CASSLTVALLSRSSYEQYF. Written as DNA, the CDR3 is TGTGCCAGCAGCTTAACTGTGGCGCTCCTCTCGAGAAGCTCCTACGAGCAGTACTTC.

V and J are TRBV9 and TRBJ1-6, with 8 bases identical to TRBD1. This CDR3 contains 20 residues. V gave up 0 bases and J gave up 0 bases; unmatched junction bases: 11. Germline CDR1 SGDLS, CDR2 YYNGEE. The CDR3 region is CASSVESSGTGSSYNSPLHF. The CDR3 nucleotides read TGTGCCAGCAGCGTAGAGTCTTCCGGGACAGGTTCCTCCTATAATTCACCCCTCCACTTT.

This sequence joins TRBV7-8 and TRBJ2-2, with 9 nucleotides matching TRBD2. CDR1 and CDR2 from the germline V gene are SGHVS and FQNEAQ. This CDR3 contains 15 residues. Losses at the gene ends were 5 bases for V and 5 bases for J; bases not matched to a gene: 6. Here the CDR3 reads CASSGPSGATGELFF. The CDR3 DNA reads TGTGCCAGCAGCGGCCCTAGCGGGGCAACCGGGGAGCTGTTTTTT. Full variable domain (rest looked up from reference TRBV7-8 and TRBJ2-2): GAGVSQSPRYKVAKRGQDVALRCDPISGHVSLFWYQQALGQGPEFLTYFQNEAQLDKSGLPSDRFFAERPEGSVSTLKIQRTQQEDSAVYLCASSGPSGATGELFFGEGSRLTVL.